These 8 T cell receptor beta chains were all obtained from the same sample, sequenced in a study of blood T cell repertoires in COVID-19. The method was immunoSEQ multiplex PCR; TCRdb's version includes in-frame clones alone and lacks a portion of them. This table holds about 140,000 clones, around nine tenths found once. The material sequenced was peripheral blood. Source of these receptors: a human donor in a cohort sampled during active COVID-19.

V is TRBV2 and J is TRBJ2-1, with TRBD2 matching 8 bases. Germline lookup yields CDR1 SNHLY and CDR2 FYNNEI. J gave up 6 bases and V 8 bases, and 9 bases lay outside the gene matches. The CDR3 covers 14 residues. CDR3 amino acids: CASGGGTRGNEQFF. The DNA for the CDR3 is TGTGCCAGCGGAGGGGGGACTAGGGGCAATGAGCAGTTCTTC.

The chain joins TRBV5-6 to TRBJ1-5, with D unresolved. V lost 4 bases and J 2 bases, leaving 13 bases between the germline ends. Germline V CDR1 and CDR2: SGHDT, YYEEEE. The CDR3 has 15 residues. The DNA for the CDR3 is TGTGCCAGCAGCCAAGGGCCCGGGGGCAATCAGCCCCAGCATTTT. Translation: CASSQGPGGNQPQHF.

This clone has a single count. The chain combines TRBV18 with TRBJ1-3; 8 nucleotides line up with TRBD1. Germline CDR1 reads KGHSH; CDR2 reads LQKENI. The CDR3 contains 16 residues. V was clipped by 3 bases and J by 2 bases; unmatched bases: 6. The CDR3 bases are TGTGCCAGCTCACCTCAACCGGACAGGGCTGGAAACACCATATATTTT. It translates to CASSPQPDRAGNTIYF. The whole variable domain, filled in from reference TRBV18 and TRBJ1-3, reads NAGVMQNPRHLVRRRGQEARLRCSPMKGHSHVYWYRQLPEEGLKFMVYLQKENIIDESGMPKERFSAEFPKEGPSILRIQQVVRGDSAAYFCASSPQPDRAGNTIYFGEGSWLTVV.

The genes are TRBV6-5 and TRBJ1-1; TRBD1 agrees at 7 bases. This CDR3 region has 14 residues. The V and J ends lost 4 bases and 1 base, in that order; junction bases with no gene match: 3. The germline CDR1 and CDR2 sequences are MNHEY and SVGAGI. For the CDR3, the DNA is TGTGCCAGCAGTTTGGACAGGCGGAACACTGAAGCTTTCTTT. It encodes CASSLDRRNTEAFF.

V and J are TRBV6-1 and TRBJ2-7; weak D call: TRBD2 (5 bases). V was cut by 2 bases and J by 3 bases, with 23 bases left in between. CDR1 and CDR2 (germline): MNHNS, SASEGT. CDR3 length equals 18 residues. In DNA, the CDR3 is TGTGCCAGCAGTGAAAGTAAGAGGGTGTGGCAGTCTAACTACGAGCAGTACTTC. This codes for CASSESKRVWQSNYEQYF.

The chain recombines TRBV13 with TRBJ1-1; D not resolved. Trimming took 3 bases from V and 10 from J, leaving 3 bases between them. The CDR3 contains 9 residues. Per the germline V gene, CDR1 is PRHDT and CDR2 is FYEKMQ (reference sequence). The CDR3 spells CASSFGAFF. CDR3 sequence (DNA): TGTGCCAGCAGCTTCGGAGCTTTCTTT.

This sequence joins TRBV27 and TRBJ2-3; 9 bases are shared with TRBD2. Germline CDR1 is MNHEY and CDR2 is SMNVEV (reference sequence). The CDR3 has 18 amino acids. With 4 bases clipped from V and 0 bases from J, the junction kept 11 bases outside the gene matches. The CDR3 region has the DNA TGTGCCAGCAGTTGGCTAGCGGGATACAGCCGCAGCACAGATACGCAGTATTTT. As protein: CASSWLAGYSRSTDTQYF.

The rearrangement links TRBV30 to TRBJ2-5; TRBD1 matches 8 bases. The CDR3 has 11 amino acids. Trimming took 7 bases from V and 4 from J; bases not matched to a gene: 2. In germline, CDR1 is GTSNPN, CDR2 SVGIG (reference sequence). The CDR3 DNA sequence: TGTGCCTCCACAGGGGGAGAGACCCAGTACTTC. Amino acid sequence: CASTGGETQYF.